This TCR beta chain was sequenced during a study of Graves' ophthalmopathy and Graves' hyperthyroidism (dated by TCRdb to the late 2010s). Turning to the overall study: Peripheral blood was collected at initial diagnosis, prior to any treatment. In total, approximately 140 blood samples were TCR-sequenced: approximately 42 ophthalmopathy, some 75 hyperthyroidism and approximately 17 hyperthyroidism-to-ophthalmopathy patients. For independent validation, a separate cohort was made up of 18 hyperthyroidism patients plus 17 patients who later progressed from hyperthyroidism to ophthalmopathy. After sampling, hyperthyroidism patients received methimazole starting at 30 mg daily, and ophthalmopathy patients received high-dose intravenous methylprednisolone. In about 6 hyperthyroidism patients, the T-cell repertoire of thyroid tissue was compared with the T-cell repertoire of blood. To explore V-J signatures distinguishing ophthalmopathy from hyperthyroidism, a discovery set of roughly 98 patients (about 41 ophthalmopathy, roughly 55 stable hyperthyroidism) was enrolled. To tell Graves' ophthalmopathy apart from Graves' hyperthyroidism, and to predict which patients would progress to ophthalmopathy, the study relied on TCR beta repertoire signatures. The 100 or so discovery patients were randomly split 7:3 into training and test sets. Broad study findings and their caveats: In validation, the model predicted ophthalmopathy progression with about 71% sensitivity and around 72% specificity; some 13 predicted patients were CT-confirmed with GO in a median of 6.5 months. Most of the expanded thyroid clonotypes with a frequency above 0.001 were also detected in blood, and it was suggested that the thyroid immune response may be reflected by blood repertoires. In cross-validation, the 13-signature model distinguished ophthalmopathy from stable hyperthyroidism with approximately 88% sensitivity and around 82% specificity, and in the test set the corresponding values were about 80% and 75%. No statistical method was used to set the sample size in advance, and the investigators knew which group each participant was assigned to.

Hyperthyroidism was considered stable if no progression to ophthalmopathy occurred within 18 months of follow-up. Hyperthyroidism patients were newly diagnosed, were aged 18 to 65 years, and had a disease duration under 2 months. Patients were excluded if they had other autoimmune diseases, uncontrolled infections, pregnancy or lactation. Diagnosis was based on clinical symptoms, serum thyroxine, TRAb, thyroid ultrasound and orbital computed tomography. PBMCs were isolated from roughly 10 ml of fresh peripheral blood by Ficoll-Paque density gradient centrifugation. Total RNA was extracted using Trizol reagent, and RNA quality was checked on an Agilent 2100 Bioanalyzer. V sheds 0 bases and J sheds 6 bases, leaving 9 bases between their ends. CDR1 MGHRA and CDR2 YSYEKL are derived from the germline V gene. The CDR3 has 13 amino acids, counting the end cysteine and phenylalanine. Only the CDR3 DNA stays, 39 bases, in frame from base 1.

About this clonotype: Its antigen is currently not known. No quality values exist for individual bases; no much larger clone is one base distant.

For repertoire sequencing, the TCR beta CDR3 regions were amplified from RNA transcripts. HTBI primers and the Qiagen OneStep RT-PCR kit were used in a first-round RT-PCR, which was followed by a second-round multiplex PCR, size selection and purification. Libraries were sequenced paired-end with 100 bp reads on an Illumina HiSeq2000. From the authors' description of their analysis: Reads were processed with SOAPnuke, discarding reads with adapters, uncalled bases, mean Phred below 15, or no exact constant-primer or identifier match. COPE v1.2.5 was used to merge the high-quality paired reads. Each unique nucleotide sequence was defined as a clonotype, and clonotypes were aligned to IMGT TRB V, D and J references with MiTCR v1.1. The analysis was limited to V-J combinations with a frequency above 0.0001, which together covered roughly 99% of the repertoires. For each V-J combination, a TCR clonal expansion and chaos score was defined as F50 clonal expansion divided by the chaos observed in the TCRdist matrix. Welch's t-statistics and random forest were used to narrow the features down to about a dozen V-J combinations, which were then fed into a naive Bayes classifier. Thyroid-blood repertoire similarity was quantified with the Morisita-Horn index. The public reads were run again by TCRdb, first through fastp at Q25 and then through MiXCR, and only productive beta chains were kept. Rows matching on CDR3 protein sequence are summarized as one entry with the most common DNA and genes. The V and J calls follow TCRdb's processing rather than the paper's. This sample is represented by roughly 380,000 distinct CDR3 sequences; over 15% of them were singletons. Jointly, the top ten make up around 6.6% of the sample.

The receptor was isolated from a woman under 30 with stable Graves' hyperthyroidism. Donor details come from another sample of the same person, matched by shared clones. Material: peripheral blood. The receptor chain draws on TRBV4-1 and TRBJ2-7, with TRBD2 as a weak D call on 6 bases. CDR3 sequence: CASSQDGGSEQYF. DNA sequence: TGCGCCAGCAGCCAAGATGGAGGGTCCGAGCAGTACTTC.